This TCR beta chain was documented in a study of breast tumors, draining lymph nodes, adjacent tissues listed by TCRdb under 2016. For context, the study as a whole: Breast cancer patients provided tumor, adjacent nontumor tissue and axillary lymph nodes, and the study compared the TCR beta repertoires across these three sources. In human breast cancer, the study set out to evaluate how tumor, surrounding tissue and draining lymph node repertoires relate to one another and whether T cells may move between these sites. Paper-wide results and their limitations: T-cell repertoire diversity in tumors was found to be lower than in lymph nodes but higher than in nontumor tissue, and preferential V and J gene usage was observed. The data were considered consistent with most tumor T cells being derived from the lymph node and subsequently expanding within tumor tissue. In luminal-like breast cancer, tumor and nontumor tissue repertoires resembled each other significantly more than in basal-like breast cancer. The conclusion that tumor T cells originate in lymph nodes was framed as consistent with a hypothesis rather than directly demonstrated.

This clonotype was detected ten times or more. Which antigen it targets is not known. It has no much larger one-base neighbor in the sample; base qualities were not kept. Lymph node samples came from the axillary draining lymph nodes of breast cancer patients. The sequencing machine was an Illumina HiSeq 2000. TCR beta chain libraries were generated through multiplex PCR amplification. High-throughput sequencing was used to analyze the amplified TCR beta chain products. TCRdb applied fastp at Q25 and MiXCR to the public reads, then kept only in-frame beta chains. Identical CDR3 proteins give one entry, which carries the most common genes and DNA. This sample has approximately 130,000 distinct CDR3 sequences in its table, and over 20% of those were observed once. The ten biggest clones cover about 2% of the sample. As encoded in the germline V gene, CDR1 is SGHDT while CDR2 is YYEEEE. The germline V and J ends show losses of 3 bases and 6 bases respectively, and no gene match explains 4 bases of the junction. Counted from cysteine to phenylalanine, this CDR3 has 13 amino acids. CDR3 DNA only is kept here, 39 bases in frame from base 1.

This TCR came from a female donor with breast cancer. Some clones in this sample may be carry-over from other donors' samples. Material for sequencing was axillary lymph node tissue. The chain uses TRBV5-6 and TRBJ2-7; the junction holds 9 bases that match TRBD1. The sequence in DNA is TGTGCCAGCAGCTATACACAGGGGGCCGAGCAGTACTTC. This yields the protein CASSYTQGAEQYF.